The 9 T cell receptor beta chains reported below all come from one sample, sequenced in a study of response to subunit inactivated influenza vaccine. TCRdb itself ran the RT-PCR reads through MiXCR, one entry per CDR3 protein. The table includes over 150,000 distinct CDR3 sequences, over 8.5% detected once. The specimen comprised CD8+ T cells sorted from PBMCs, sampled roughly 24 months after vaccination. The receptor source for this set is a man in his fifties or sixties who received an inactivated influenza vaccine.

This clonotype was counted at least ten times. The chain has TRBV24-1 and TRBJ1-1; D is uncertain. The CDR3 is made up of 14 amino acids. Germline lookup yields CDR1 KGHDR and CDR2 SFDVKD. Trimming left V 4 bases short and J 3 bases short, with 11 bases between. CDR3 amino acids: CATSDAASHTEAFF. The CDR3 coding sequence is TGTGCCACCAGTGACGCGGCCAGCCACACTGAAGCTTTCTTT.

The genes are TRBV29-1 and TRBJ2-1, with D tentatively TRBD1 or TRBD2 (5 bases each). CDR1 and CDR2 from the germline V gene are SQVTM and ANQGSEA. Deletions cut 8 bases from V and 10 bases from J, with 15 bases between. CDR3 size: 11 residues. CDR3 sequence: CSTPPGPEQFF. The CDR3 nucleotides are TGCAGCACCCCTCCGGGACCCGAGCAGTTCTTC.

This rearrangement joins TRBV19 to TRBJ2-1; D ambiguous. Trimming left V 6 bases short and J 10 bases short, with 10 bases between. The CDR3 totals 11 residues. Looked up from germline, CDR1 is LNHDA and CDR2 is SQIVND (reference sequence). The CDR3 spells CASRYAAEQFF. The CDR3 DNA reads as TGTGCCAGTAGATATGCGGCCGAGCAGTTCTTC.

J is TRBJ2-1 and V is TRBV4-2; no clear D gene. Germline V gene sequence: CDR1 LGHNA, CDR2 YNFKEQ. The CDR3 loop spans 18 amino acids. V gave up 1 base and J gave up 8 bases, with 24 bases separating them. CDR3 DNA: TGTGCCAGCAGCCAAGCCGGGCCGGGCTCCGGGCCCTTGCATGAGCAGTTCTTC. Protein: CASSQAGPGSGPLHEQFF.

This clonotype appeared a few times. This sequence joins TRBV11-1 and TRBJ2-2; 14 bases are shared with TRBD2. J gave up 5 bases and V 5 bases, and 10 bases lay outside the gene matches. Per the germline V gene, CDR1 is SGHAT and CDR2 is FQDESV (reference sequence). This CDR3 is built from 18 residues. CDR3: CASSNSGLAGVATGELFF. In DNA form, the CDR3 reads TGTGCCAGCAGCAACTCGGGACTAGCGGGAGTTGCGACCGGGGAGCTGTTTTTT.

This clonotype was picked up a small number of times. The chain joins TRBV5-1 to TRBJ1-4; D is undetermined. V lost 0 bases, J lost 5 bases, and 8 bases lay in between. This CDR3 is built from 14 residues. The germline V gene encodes CDR1 SGHRS and CDR2 YFSETQ. CDR3 DNA: TGCGCCAGCAGCTTGGAGGTCAGCAATGAAAAACTGTTTTTT. This translates into CASSLEVSNEKLFF.

This clonotype has ten or more counts. The V gene is TRBV12-3 or TRBV12-4, the J gene TRBJ2-7, with D maybe TRBD2 (5 bases). The CDR3 covers 13 residues. Trimming removed 5 bases at V and 5 bases at J, with 13 bases between. The CDR3 protein is CASSPAGPHEQYF. The CDR3 DNA reads as TGTGCCAGCAGTCCCGCGGGCCCCCACGAGCAGTACTTC.

This clonotype was seen a few times. CDR3 amino acids: CASSQATLVAYNEQFF. DNA of the CDR3: TGTGCCAGCAGCCAAGCCACGCTAGTAGCCTACAATGAGCAGTTCTTC. The chain employs TRBV4-2 and TRBJ2-1; no firm D call. Germline CDR1 reads LGHNA; CDR2 reads YNFKEQ. V was pared by 1 base and J by 2 bases, with 12 bases between. The CDR3 spans 16 residues.

The chain is built from TRBV7-9 and TRBJ1-5, with 7 bases identical to TRBD1. This CDR3 has 15 residues. Trimming at V came to 6 bases and at J to 5 bases, leaving 10 bases not matched to a gene. Germline CDR1 SEHNR, CDR2 FQNEAQ (reference sequence). CDR3 coding DNA: TGTGCCAGCAGTCCGACAGGGATTGGGGATCAGCCCCAGCATTTT. It encodes CASSPTGIGDQPQHF.